This entry lists 20 T cell receptor beta chains sequenced from one sample in a study of blood T cell repertoires in COVID-19. Profiled with immunoSEQ multiplex PCR; TCRdb holds only in-frame clones, not every one. The sample has over 250,000 clones, 80% to 95% seen once. Input material: peripheral blood. The receptor set was obtained from a woman aged 25 to 45 with COVID-19, enrolled during active disease.

This sequence joins TRBV5-4 and TRBJ2-5, with 8 bases aligning to TRBD1. J gave up 3 bases and V 2 bases, and 3 bases lay outside the gene matches. From germline, CDR1 is SGHNT and CDR2 YYREEE (reference sequence). The CDR3 length is 14 residues. The CDR3 DNA follows: TGTGCCAGCAGCTTTAAGGACAGGGAAGAGACCCAGTACTTC. Translated, it gives CASSFKDREETQYF.

J is TRBJ1-2 and V is TRBV12-3 or TRBV12-4; 10 bases are shared with TRBD1. The CDR3 totals 13 residues. V trimming: 6 bases; J trimming: 9 bases; junction bases outside the gene matches: 7. The CDR3 spells CASSPGQGVRYTF. CDR3 bases: TGTGCCAGCAGCCCCGGACAGGGGGTTCGCTACACCTTC.

The chain joins TRBV5-1 to TRBJ1-4, with 9 bases that match TRBD1. The germline V gene has CDR1 SGHRS and CDR2 YFSETQ. V shed 3 bases, J shed 4 bases, and the junction held 4 bases outside the gene matches. This CDR3 has 15 amino acids. Written as DNA, the CDR3 is TGCGCCAGCAGCTACGGACAGGGGATTAATGAAAAACTGTTTTTT. The encoded protein is CASSYGQGINEKLFF.

V gene TRBV6-6 combines with J gene TRBJ2-1; TRBD2 matches at 9 bases. V was pared by 6 bases and J by 6 bases, with 12 bases of the junction left unmatched. The CDR3 is 16 residues long. Looked up from germline, CDR1 is MNHNY and CDR2 is SVGAGI (reference sequence). CDR3 protein: CASSLPGTSRANEQFF. The CDR3 DNA sequence: TGTGCCAGCAGCCTCCCCGGGACTAGCCGGGCCAATGAGCAGTTCTTC.

V and J are TRBV2 and TRBJ2-3, with TRBD2 identical over 11 bases. Looked up from germline, CDR1 is SNHLY and CDR2 is FYNNEI. The CDR3 is 15 residues long. J was trimmed by 3 bases and V by 6 bases; bases with no gene match: 5. CDR3: CASRVTSGSTDTQYF. CDR3 DNA sequence: TGTGCCAGCAGAGTTACTAGCGGGAGTACAGATACGCAGTATTTT.

The chain recombines TRBV19 with TRBJ2-2; a weak D match, TRBD2 (6 bases). CDR3 size: 16 residues. Germline values: CDR1 LNHDA, CDR2 SQIVND (reference sequence). V was cut by 1 base and J by 5 bases, with 14 bases left in between. The CDR3: CASSIGLAIETGELFF. For the CDR3, the DNA is TGTGCCAGTAGTATAGGTCTAGCGATCGAAACCGGGGAGCTGTTTTTT.

This clone was observed once. The J gene is TRBJ1-1, the V gene TRBV19; TRBD1 aligns across 7 bases. This CDR3 has 13 residues. Trimming took 5 bases from V and 3 from J; bases not matched to a gene: 3. From germline, CDR1 is LNHDA and CDR2 SQIVND (reference sequence). CDR3: CASSVTGYTEAFF. The CDR3 region has the DNA TGTGCCAGTAGTGTGACAGGGTACACTGAAGCTTTCTTT. The full variable domain, completed using reference TRBV19 and TRBJ1-1, is DGGITQSPKYLFRKEGQNVTLSCEQNLNHDAMYWYRQDPGQGLRLIYYSQIVNDFQKGDIAEGYSVSREKKESFPLTVTSAQKNPTAFYLCASSVTGYTEAFFGQGTRLTVV.

V is TRBV27 and J is TRBJ1-1; D is undetermined. Germline CDR1 reads MNHEY; CDR2 reads SMNVEV (reference sequence). Trimming removed 7 bases at V and 5 bases at J, with 14 bases between. CDR3 length equals 13 residues. CDR3 coding DNA: TGTGCCAGCACCCTTCGCTCGGGGACTGAAGCTTTCTTT. It is translated as CASTLRSGTEAFF.

The chain joins TRBV7-8 to TRBJ2-6; maybe TRBD1 (7 bases). CDR1 is SGHVS and CDR2 is FQNEAQ in the germline V gene. The V end was cut by 5 bases, the J end by 0 bases, with 17 bases between. This CDR3 contains 18 residues. The DNA for the CDR3 is TGTGCCAGCAGCCTGCGGGACAGCTTATACTCTGGGGCCAACGTCCTGACTTTC. Its protein product is CASSLRDSLYSGANVLTF.

This chain joins TRBV3-1 (or the pseudogene TRBV3-2) and TRBJ2-5; 8 bases map to TRBD2. Germline V gene lookup returns CDR1 LGHDT and CDR2 YNNKEL (reference sequence). The ends lost 4 bases at V and 3 bases at J; junction bases unmatched: 22. This CDR3 has 20 residues. The CDR3 sequence: CASSPFRTSGRRAGEETQYF. CDR3 coding DNA: TGTGCCAGCAGCCCATTTCGGACGAGCGGGAGAAGGGCGGGAGAAGAGACCCAGTACTTC.

The chain employs TRBV6-4 and TRBJ1-1, with TRBD1 matching 9 bases. The germline V gene has CDR1 MRHNA and CDR2 SNTAGT. The CDR3 length is 15 residues. After removal of 9 bases from V and 1 base from J, the junction contained 9 bases not matched to a gene. CDR3 DNA sequence: TGTGCCAGAACCGTACAGGGGGCACCGAACACTGAAGCTTTCTTT. Protein: CARTVQGAPNTEAFF.

The chain carries TRBV28 and TRBJ1-1; D uncertain. The V end was cut by 4 bases, the J end by 4 bases, with 7 bases between. The V gene's germline CDR1 is MDHEN and CDR2 SYDVKM. The CDR3 sequence is 12 residues long. DNA for the CDR3: TGTGCCAGCAGTTATTTGAGCACTGAAGCTTTCTTT. It yields the protein CASSYLSTEAFF.

V is TRBV27 and J is TRBJ1-1; no clear D. Germline V gene lookup returns CDR1 MNHEY and CDR2 SMNVEV (reference sequence). Deletions cut 4 bases from V and 4 bases from J, with 10 bases between. This CDR3 is 13 amino acids long. This CDR3 is CASSWEGSTEAFF. Here the CDR3 DNA reads TGTGCCAGCAGTTGGGAGGGAAGCACTGAAGCTTTCTTT.

The gene calls are TRBV13 and TRBJ2-1, with a weak D call TRBD2 (5 bases). CDR1 PRHDT and CDR2 FYEKMQ come from the germline V gene (reference sequence). CDR3 length: 14 amino acids. Trimming cost V 2 bases and J 7 bases, with 12 bases left between them. In DNA, the CDR3 is TGTGCCAGCAGCTTAAGCCTAGCTTTAAATGAGCAGTTCTTC. This gives the protein CASSLSLALNEQFF.

The chain employs TRBV28 and TRBJ2-2; D not resolved. The CDR3 is made up of 14 amino acids. In germline, CDR1 is MDHEN, CDR2 SYDVKM. V lost 4 bases to trimming and J lost 2 bases, with 8 bases between them. CDR3: CASSSRLNTGELFF. The CDR3 DNA sequence: TGTGCCAGCAGTTCCCGTCTTAACACCGGGGAGCTGTTTTTT.

This chain uses TRBV27 with TRBJ1-1; TRBD1 matches 11 bases. Germline V gene sequence: CDR1 MNHEY, CDR2 SMNVEV (reference sequence). Trimming at V came to 9 bases and at J to 5 bases, leaving 5 bases not matched to a gene. The CDR3 length is 13 residues. The CDR3 loop reads CARGQGEGTEAFF. The DNA for the CDR3 is TGTGCCAGGGGACAGGGGGAAGGGACTGAAGCTTTCTTT.

The chain has TRBV6-6 and TRBJ1-2; 10 positions match TRBD1. The junction had 6 bases not matched to a gene; V was cut back by 7 bases and J by 4 bases. Germline CDR1 is MNHNY and CDR2 is SVGAGI (reference sequence). The CDR3 runs 14 residues. The DNA for the CDR3 is TGTGCCAGCACTAGACAGGGGGCAAGCTATGGCTACACCTTC. Protein: CASTRQGASYGYTF.

V and J are TRBV5-1 and TRBJ2-5; TRBD2 agrees at 10 bases. With V trimmed by 2 bases and J by 4 bases, 5 bases remained unmatched. The germline gives CDR1 SGHRS, CDR2 YFSETQ. The CDR3 is 15 amino acids. CDR3 region: CASSFSGRARETQYF. CDR3 DNA: TGCGCCAGCAGCTTCAGCGGGAGGGCCCGAGAGACCCAGTACTTC. Drawing the rest from reference TRBV5-1 and TRBJ2-5, the complete variable domain is KAGVTQTPRYLIKTRGQQVTLSCSPISGHRSVSWYQQTPGQGLQFLFEYFSETQRNKGNFPGRFSGRQFSNSRSEMNVSTLELGDSALYLCASSFSGRARETQYFGPGTRLLVL.

The rearrangement joins TRBV9 to TRBJ1-2, with D perhaps matching TRBD1 (5 bases). The CDR3 is made up of 14 amino acids. CDR1 SGDLS and CDR2 YYNGEE come from the germline V gene. Trimming removed 4 bases from V and 1 base from J, with 11 bases in between. The DNA of the CDR3 is TGTGCCAGCAGCTCAGGGATGCTTAACTATGGCTACACCTTC. Translating gives CASSSGMLNYGYTF.

V usage is TRBV20-1 and J usage is TRBJ1-3; 7 bases map to TRBD1. Germline V CDR1 and CDR2: DFQATT, SNEGSKA (reference sequence). With 3 bases clipped from V and 4 bases from J, the junction kept 6 bases outside the gene matches. The CDR3 extends over 14 amino acids. CDR3 coding DNA: TGCAGTGCTAGTGATGACAGGGCCGGAAACACCATATATTTT. Translating gives CSASDDRAGNTIYF.